This T cell receptor beta chain comes out of a study of Tregs in tolerant kidney transplant recipients. In the study overall: Sorting after B cell culture yielded CD25+CD127- and 4-1BB+CD40L- CD4+ cells.

As to this clone: Its target is unknown.

Germline values: CDR1 SGDLS, CDR2 YYNGEE. V gave up 4 bases and J gave up 5 bases, with 18 bases separating them. This CDR3 has 16 residues. The table came from immunoSEQ multiplex PCR; TCRdb's copy has only in-frame clones and leaves some out. The data hold about 1,400 clones, with 40% to 50% observed a single time. This receptor was taken from a human donor in good health. The gene calls are TRBV9 and TRBJ2-2; D is perhaps TRBD2 (7 bases). Sequencing was carried out using Tregs from blood grown in culture. The CDR3 loop reads CASSSGLRGGTGELFF. The CDR3 coding sequence is TGTGCCAGCAGCTCTGGGCTAAGGGGGGGTACCGGGGAGCTGTTTTTT.